These 8 T cell receptor beta chains came from one sample sequenced in a study of blood T cells in healthy people across ages. The authors ran a second PCR of about 6 to 12 cycles using a sample-barcoded 5' primer and a J-beta primer mix. In TCRdb, the 5' RACE reads were re-called with MiXCR into one record per CDR3 protein. The sample contains 800,000 to 950,000 distinct CDR3 sequences, around 48% of which appear only once. Material for sequencing was blood. These receptors came from a man between 25 and 39 years old in good health.

This clonotype showed up just a few times. CDR3 residues: CASMRGTDTQYF. The CDR3 coding sequence is TGTGCCAGCATGAGGGGAACAGATACGCAGTATTTT. V and J are TRBV11-2 and TRBJ2-3; the D gene could be TRBD1 or TRBD2 (5 bases each). In germline, CDR1 is SGHAT, CDR2 FQNNGV. V was cut by 7 bases and J by 3 bases, with 8 bases left in between. This CDR3 is built from 12 residues.

The chain joins TRBV12-3 or TRBV12-4 to TRBJ2-5; D not resolved. This CDR3 contains 14 residues. Trimming cost V 3 bases and J 1 base, with 9 bases left between them. CDR3 sequence reads: CASSFSALQETQYF. The CDR3 DNA follows: TGTGCCAGCAGTTTTAGTGCACTCCAAGAGACCCAGTACTTC.

This clonotype was detected only a few times. The chain combines TRBV20-1 with TRBJ2-7; 7 bases are a match to TRBD1. The germline gives CDR1 DFQATT, CDR2 SNEGSKA (reference sequence). V was clipped by 0 bases and J by 4 bases; unmatched bases: 3. The CDR3 spans 13 residues. The DNA for the CDR3 is TGCAGTGCTAGAGATCCACAGGGGTACGAGCAGTACTTC. This encodes CSARDPQGYEQYF.

The rearrangement links TRBV7-9 to TRBJ1-1, with D hard to call. The germline CDR1 and CDR2 sequences are SEHNR and FQNEAQ (reference sequence). The V end lost 5 bases, the J end lost 6 bases, and 16 bases lay between the germline ends. The CDR3 extends over 14 amino acids. Here the CDR3 DNA reads TGTGCCAGCAGCCCCAAAGCGGAATGGCCTGAAGCTTTCTTT. Encoded protein: CASSPKAEWPEAFF.

The CDR3 loop reads CASSKGQGQPQHF. CDR3 coding DNA: TGTGCCAGCAGTAAAGGTCAGGGACAGCCCCAGCATTTT. The chain uses TRBV2 and TRBJ1-5; the D gene is possibly TRBD1 (5 bases). Germline V CDR1 and CDR2: SNHLY, FYNNEI. The CDR3 extends over 13 amino acids. Trimming pared 5 bases from V and 7 bases from J, leaving 12 bases between.

The chain's CDR3 is CASSPRGGVSSYNEQFF. CDR3 nucleotide sequence: TGTGCCAGCTCACCACGGGGCGGGGTGAGCTCCTACAATGAGCAGTTCTTC. The V gene is TRBV18, the J gene TRBJ2-1, with D possibly matching TRBD2 (6 bases). Germline CDR1 and CDR2: KGHSH and LQKENI. This CDR3 contains 17 residues. Trimming left V 1 base short and J 0 bases short, with 13 bases between.

In its sample, this clonotype was seen a few times. The rearrangement links TRBV11-2 to TRBJ2-7, with unresolved D. Germline V gene lookup returns CDR1 SGHAT and CDR2 FQNNGV. The CDR3 consists of 13 residues. With 2 bases removed from V and 5 bases from J, the gap between germline ends came to 10 bases. In DNA form, the CDR3 reads TGTGCCAGCAGCTTAAGTGTTAAGGACGAGCAGTACTTC. It yields the protein CASSLSVKDEQYF.

This clonotype was found a few times. The chain uses TRBV5-5 and TRBJ1-1; D gene ambiguous. The CDR3 runs to 11 residues. The V end lost 1 base, the J end lost 8 bases, and 6 bases lay between the germline ends. Germline V gene sequence: CDR1 SGHKS, CDR2 YYEKEE (reference sequence). CDR3 DNA sequence: TGTGCCAGCAGCTTGCAAACGGAAGCTTTCTTT. Encoded protein: CASSLQTEAFF.